These 18 T cell receptor beta chains originate from one sample sequenced in a study of cytomegalovirus exposure and HLA in healthy donors. PCR primers comprised 60 Vbeta and 13 Jbeta primers. Data came from immunoSEQ multiplex PCR; TCRdb stores just in-frame clones and leaves some out. The profile shows 150,000 or so clones, more than 75% of them singletons. Specimen: PBMCs. The receptor source for this set is a man between 25 and 39 years old in good health and CMV-seropositive.

The rearrangement links TRBV19 to TRBJ2-7; D is ambiguous. With 3 bases removed from V and 3 bases from J, the gap between germline ends came to 15 bases. The CDR3 runs to 15 residues. Germline CDR1 is LNHDA and CDR2 is SQIVND (reference sequence). CDR3 in amino acids: CASSIASHRDYEQYF. DNA for the CDR3: TGTGCCAGTAGTATCGCCTCCCACAGAGACTACGAGCAGTACTTC.

The chain links TRBV30 to TRBJ2-3; TRBD2 matches 9 bases. CDR3 length equals 15 residues. With V trimmed by 3 bases and J by 6 bases, 10 bases remained unmatched. Germline CDR1 reads GTSNPN; CDR2 reads SVGIG (reference sequence). The CDR3 protein is CAWRRLAGARDTQYF. The CDR3 DNA is TGTGCCTGGAGAAGATTAGCGGGAGCGCGGGATACGCAGTATTTT. The variable domain in full, completed from reference TRBV30 and TRBJ2-3, reads SQTIHQWPATLVQPVGSPLSLECTVEGTSNPNLYWYRQAAGRGLQLLFYSVGIGQISSEVPQNLSASRPQDRQFILSSKKLLLSDSGFYLCAWRRLAGARDTQYFGPGTRLTVL.

This clone was counted once. The CDR3 DNA is TGTGCCAGCAGTTTAGTGGACAGGCCCCAGCATTTT. It specifies CASSLVDRPQHF. The chain recombines TRBV28 with TRBJ1-5; possibly TRBD1 for D (6 bases). CDR1 and CDR2 (germline): MDHEN, SYDVKM. CDR3 length: 12 amino acids. V shed 2 bases and J shed 9 bases, with 8 bases lying between them.

DNA of the CDR3: TGTGCCTGGCAGACAGGGTCTGGAAACACCATATATTTT. Amino acids: CAWQTGSGNTIYF. This rearrangement joins TRBV30 to TRBJ1-3; 7 nucleotides agree with TRBD1. The CDR3 length is 13 residues. J lost 1 base, V lost 5 bases, and 2 bases had no gene match. CDR1 and CDR2 from the germline V gene are GTSNPN and SVGIG (reference sequence).

The rearrangement uses TRBV5-1 and TRBJ1-1; D uncertain. Germline values: CDR1 SGHRS, CDR2 YFSETQ. With 4 bases removed from V and 0 bases from J, the gap between germline ends came to 7 bases. The CDR3 covers 13 residues. The DNA of the CDR3 is TGCGCCAGCAGCGGGCCTATGAACACTGAAGCTTTCTTT. It is translated as CASSGPMNTEAFF.

The chain combines TRBV4-2 with TRBJ2-5; D perhaps matches TRBD2 (6 bases). Germline V CDR1 and CDR2: LGHNA, YNFKEQ. With 0 bases removed from V and 1 base from J, the gap between germline ends came to 15 bases. The CDR3 extends over 17 amino acids. DNA for the CDR3: TGTGCCAGCAGCCAAGAAATGGGCGGGGCCCTCCAAGAGACCCAGTACTTC. This encodes CASSQEMGGALQETQYF.

The chain uses TRBV6-6 and TRBJ1-5; D uncertain. The CDR3 runs 14 residues. V dropped 8 bases and J dropped 4 bases, with 15 bases sitting between them. In germline, CDR1 is MNHNY, CDR2 SVGAGI (reference sequence). CDR3 region: CASAPFRENQPQHF. CDR3 DNA: TGTGCCAGCGCCCCTTTCCGCGAAAATCAGCCCCAGCATTTT.

This clone was observed a handful of times. The V call is TRBV5-4, the J call TRBJ2-3; TRBD2 agrees at 11 bases. Germline trimming cut 2 bases from V and 2 bases from J; bases unmatched to any gene: 7. The CDR3 is made up of 17 amino acids. CDR1 SGHNT and CDR2 YYREEE come from the germline V gene (reference sequence). The DNA for the CDR3 is TGTGCCAGCAGCTTAACGACTAGCGGGAAAACCACAGATACGCAGTATTTT. This translates into CASSLTTSGKTTDTQYF.

The V and J genes are TRBV28 and TRBJ1-5; D ambiguous. The ends were cut back, 3 bases at V and 5 bases at J, with 14 bases in the middle. The length of the CDR3 is 15 residues. CDR1 MDHEN and CDR2 SYDVKM come from the germline V gene. Here the CDR3 DNA reads TGTGCCAGCAGTTTCAATCTCCGGGGAGATCAGCCCCAGCATTTT. Translating gives CASSFNLRGDQPQHF.

This clone came up a few times. V and J are TRBV5-8 and TRBJ1-6, with D possibly matching TRBD1 (6 bases). V shed 2 bases and J shed 11 bases, with 14 bases lying between them. This CDR3 has 14 residues. Germline V gene lookup returns CDR1 SGHTS and CDR2 YDEGEE. CDR3 protein: CASSFGTLVAPLHF. DNA for the CDR3: TGTGCCAGCAGCTTCGGGACACTTGTCGCACCCCTCCACTTT.

This clone was detected a few times. The rearrangement joins TRBV4-2 to TRBJ1-3; TRBD1 matches 7 bases. CDR1 is LGHNA and CDR2 is YNFKEQ in the germline V gene. The trim removed 0 bases at V and 2 bases at J, leaving 13 bases unmatched. There are 19 residues in the CDR3. The CDR3 here is CASSQDGGLGTAAGNTIYF. CDR3 bases: TGTGCCAGCAGCCAAGATGGGGGTCTCGGGACAGCAGCTGGAAACACCATATATTTT.

The genes are TRBV10-3 and TRBJ1-1; D may be TRBD1 (5 bases). Germline CDR1 reads ENHRY; CDR2 reads SYGVKD. The CDR3 runs 12 residues. Trimming took off 4 bases at V and 5 bases at J, with 8 bases between the two ends. The CDR3 sequence: CAISGQWTEAFF. CDR3 DNA: TGTGCCATCAGTGGACAGTGGACTGAAGCTTTCTTT.

The rearrangement joins TRBV9 to TRBJ2-1; D may be TRBD2 (5 bases). The germline V and J ends were trimmed by 6 bases and 5 bases, with 12 bases remaining between them. CDR1 is SGDLS, CDR2 YYNGEE, per germline. The CDR3 has 13 amino acids. CDR3 sequence (DNA): TGTGCCAGCACGTCTAGCTTCGACAATGAGCAGTTCTTC. The encoded protein is CASTSSFDNEQFF.

The CDR3 spells CASSENGSTDTQYF. As DNA, the CDR3 is TGTGCCAGCAGTGAAAACGGGAGCACAGATACGCAGTATTTT. The chain recombines TRBV28 with TRBJ2-3; D not resolved. Trimming shortened V by 5 bases and J by 0 bases, and 9 bases separated the two germline ends. The CDR3 contains 14 residues. Germline V gene data show CDR1 as MDHEN and CDR2 as SYDVKM.

This rearrangement joins TRBV19 to TRBJ1-5; weak D call: TRBD1 (5 bases). The CDR3 is 16 amino acids. V was cut by 6 bases and J by 7 bases, with 22 bases left in between. Germline CDR1 LNHDA, CDR2 SQIVND (reference sequence). The CDR3 bases are TGTGCCAGTAGCAGGATTTCGGGGGTTGCGGGACAGCCCCAGCATTTT. Its protein is CASSRISGVAGQPQHF.

V gene TRBV6-5 combines with J gene TRBJ1-1; D is undetermined. Germline-derived CDR1 and CDR2 are MNHEY and SVGAGI. The CDR3 spans 14 residues. V dropped 0 bases and J dropped 12 bases, with 17 bases sitting between them. The CDR3 DNA reads TGTGCCAGCAGTTACTCACGGGGTGGCTCCTTGTCTTTCTTT. Translated, it gives CASSYSRGGSLSFF.

J is TRBJ2-7 and V is TRBV11-2; tentative D call: TRBD2 (5 bases). The V and J ends lost 6 bases and 6 bases respectively, with 18 bases between them. The germline gives CDR1 SGHAT, CDR2 FQNNGV. This CDR3 is 14 amino acids long. The CDR3 spells CASRPRFGVFEQYF. The CDR3 nucleotides are TGTGCCAGCAGACCCCGGTTCGGGGTTTTCGAGCAGTACTTC.

The V call is TRBV2, the J call TRBJ2-7, with 7 bases matching TRBD1. Trimming took 4 bases from V and 1 from J; bases not matched to a gene: 4. Germline V CDR1 and CDR2: SNHLY, FYNNEI. This CDR3 has 14 amino acids. The DNA for the CDR3 is TGTGCCAGCAGTGGACAGGGAACGTCCTACGAGCAGTACTTC. Amino acid sequence: CASSGQGTSYEQYF.